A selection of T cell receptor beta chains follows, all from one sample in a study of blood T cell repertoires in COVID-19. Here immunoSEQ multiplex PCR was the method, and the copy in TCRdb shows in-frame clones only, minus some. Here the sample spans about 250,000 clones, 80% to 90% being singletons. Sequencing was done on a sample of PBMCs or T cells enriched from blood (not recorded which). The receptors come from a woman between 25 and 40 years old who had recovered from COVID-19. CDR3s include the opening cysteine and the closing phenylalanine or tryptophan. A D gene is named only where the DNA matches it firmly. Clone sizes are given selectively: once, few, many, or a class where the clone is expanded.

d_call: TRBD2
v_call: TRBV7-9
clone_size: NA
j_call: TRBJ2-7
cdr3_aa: CASSLDWGGIPYEQYF
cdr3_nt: TGTGCCAGCAGCTTGGACTGGGGGGGAATTCCCTACGAGCAGTACTTC

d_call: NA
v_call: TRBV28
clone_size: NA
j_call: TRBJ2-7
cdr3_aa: CASSRRDFQPTYEQYF
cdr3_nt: TGTGCCAGCAGCCGGCGAGACTTCCAGCCGACCTACGAGCAGTACTTC

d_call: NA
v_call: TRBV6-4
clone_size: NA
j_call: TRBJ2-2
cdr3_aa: CASCPDTNTGELFF
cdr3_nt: TGTGCCAGCTGTCCAGACACGAACACCGGGGAGCTGTTTTTT

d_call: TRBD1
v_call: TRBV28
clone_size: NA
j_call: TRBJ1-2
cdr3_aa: CASRESGTGLRGYTF
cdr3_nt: TGTGCCAGCAGAGAATCCGGGACAGGCCTACGTGGCTACACCTTC

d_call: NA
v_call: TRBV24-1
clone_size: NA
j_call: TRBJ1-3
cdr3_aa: CATSDPRDRGNTIYF
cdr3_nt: TGTGCCACCAGTGATCCCCGAGACAGGGGAAACACCATATATTTT

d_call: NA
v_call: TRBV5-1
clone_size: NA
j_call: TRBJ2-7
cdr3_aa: CASSLLGTTYEQYF
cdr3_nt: TGCGCCAGCAGCTTGCTGGGGACAACCTACGAGCAGTACTTC

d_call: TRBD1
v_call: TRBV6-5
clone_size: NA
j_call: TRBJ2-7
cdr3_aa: CASSYRQGVDEQYF
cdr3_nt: TGTGCCAGCAGTTACCGACAGGGGGTAGACGAGCAGTACTTC

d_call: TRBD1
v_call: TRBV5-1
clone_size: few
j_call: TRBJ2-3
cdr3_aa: CASSPGQGKGADTQYF
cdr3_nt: TGCGCCAGCAGCCCAGGACAGGGCAAAGGGGCAGATACGCAGTATTTT

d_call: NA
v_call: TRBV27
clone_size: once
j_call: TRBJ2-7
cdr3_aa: CASSIVYPARGSYEQYF
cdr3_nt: TGTGCCAGCAGCATAGTTTACCCTGCGCGGGGTTCCTACGAGCAGTACTTC

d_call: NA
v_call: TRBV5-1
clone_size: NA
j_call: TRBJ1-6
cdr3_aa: CASSLEASNSPLHF
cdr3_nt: TGCGCCAGCAGCTTAGAGGCTTCTAATTCACCCCTCCACTTT

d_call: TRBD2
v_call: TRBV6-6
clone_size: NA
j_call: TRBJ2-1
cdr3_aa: CASSQLAGGKNEQFF
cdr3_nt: TGTGCCAGCAGTCAACTAGCGGGGGGTAAAAATGAGCAGTTCTTC

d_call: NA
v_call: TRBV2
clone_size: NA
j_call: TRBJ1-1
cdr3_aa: CASMSLRATANTEAFF
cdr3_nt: TGTGCCAGCATGTCCTTGAGGGCTACAGCGAACACTGAAGCTTTCTTT

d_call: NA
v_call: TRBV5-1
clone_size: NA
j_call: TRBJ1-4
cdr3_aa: CASSLEGYRVDEKLFF
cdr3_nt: TGCGCCAGCAGCTTGGAAGGGTACAGGGTGGATGAAAAACTGTTTTTT

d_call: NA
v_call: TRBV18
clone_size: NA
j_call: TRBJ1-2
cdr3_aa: CASSPTTELYGYTF
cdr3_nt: TGTGCCAGCTCACCGACTACAGAACTATATGGCTACACCTTC

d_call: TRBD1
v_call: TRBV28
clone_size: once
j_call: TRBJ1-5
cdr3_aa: CASSAPDRGDQPQHF
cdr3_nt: TGTGCCAGCAGTGCCCCCGACAGGGGCGACCAGCCCCAGCATTTT

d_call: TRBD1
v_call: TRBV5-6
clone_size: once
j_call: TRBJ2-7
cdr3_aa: CASSLGDRGYEQYF
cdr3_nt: TGTGCCAGCAGCTTGGGGGACAGGGGCTACGAGCAGTACTTC

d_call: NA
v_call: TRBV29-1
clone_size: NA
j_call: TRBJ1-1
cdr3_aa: CSVYDRGTEAFF
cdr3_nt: TGCAGCGTTTATGATCGGGGCACTGAAGCTTTCTTT

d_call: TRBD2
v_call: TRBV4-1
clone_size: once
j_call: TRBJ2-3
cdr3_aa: CASSPISGGLQDTQYF
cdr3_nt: TGCGCCAGCAGCCCGATTAGCGGGGGGTTACAGGATACGCAGTATTTT

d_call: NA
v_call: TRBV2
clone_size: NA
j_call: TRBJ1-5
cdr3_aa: CASSPQGRDQPQHF
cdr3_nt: TGTGCCAGCAGTCCACAGGGTAGAGATCAGCCCCAGCATTTT

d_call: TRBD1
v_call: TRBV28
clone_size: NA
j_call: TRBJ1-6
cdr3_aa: CASLEGQGIPYNSPLHF
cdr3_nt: TGTGCCAGCCTCGAGGGACAGGGGATTCCCTATAATTCACCCCTCCACTTT

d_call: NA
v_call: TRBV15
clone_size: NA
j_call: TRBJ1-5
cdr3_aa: CATSRAAGSQPQHF
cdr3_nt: TGTGCCACCAGCAGAGCCGCGGGGAGTCAGCCCCAGCATTTT

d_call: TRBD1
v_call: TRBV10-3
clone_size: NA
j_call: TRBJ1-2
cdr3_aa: CATRAGGYGYTF
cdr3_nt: TGTGCCACCCGGGCAGGGGGCTATGGCTACACCTTC

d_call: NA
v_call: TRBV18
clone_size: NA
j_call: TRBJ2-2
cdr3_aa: CASSQGNLGGELFF
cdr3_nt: TGTGCCAGCTCACAGGGGAATCTCGGCGGGGAGCTGTTTTTT

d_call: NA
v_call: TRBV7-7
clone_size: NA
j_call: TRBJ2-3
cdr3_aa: CASSPGLSITDTQYF
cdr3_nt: TGTGCCAGCAGCCCTGGACTATCAATCACAGATACGCAGTATTTT

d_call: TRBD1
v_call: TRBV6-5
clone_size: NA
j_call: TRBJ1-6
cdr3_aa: CASTAGTGRSPLHF
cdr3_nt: TGTGCCAGCACAGCCGGGACAGGGAGGTCACCCCTCCACTTT

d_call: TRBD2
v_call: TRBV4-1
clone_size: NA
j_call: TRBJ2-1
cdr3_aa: CASSQGPGLAVQFF
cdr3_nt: TGCGCCAGCAGCCAAGGACCGGGACTAGCCGTGCAGTTCTTC

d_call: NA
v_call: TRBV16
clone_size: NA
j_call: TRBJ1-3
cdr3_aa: CASSSIRGNTIYF
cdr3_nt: TGTGCCAGCAGCTCGATCAGGGGAAACACCATATATTTT

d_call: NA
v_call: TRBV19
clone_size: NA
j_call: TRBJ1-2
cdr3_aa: CASQGETNYGYTF
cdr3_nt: TGTGCCAGTCAAGGGGAAACTAACTATGGCTACACCTTC